This T cell receptor beta chain was recorded in a study of tumor-infiltrating lymphocytes in primary liver carcinoma. Study overall: Each of the samples returned roughly 3.65 to 7.5 million productive TCRbeta reads (a yield similar across tissue types).

The CDR3 covers 17 residues. Germline V gene lookup returns CDR1 MNHNS and CDR2 SASEGT. As regards this clonotype: An end of the junction does not agree with germline; a read error may underlie this.

cDNA specific to TCR beta was made from around 470 ng of total RNA, with a constant-region primer employed for priming. Three-round nested multiplex PCR performed with slightly modified ARM-PCR produced the TCR beta libraries. Each of the first two PCR rounds ran approximately 11 cycles with TRBV1-TRBV30 forward and C-beta reverse primers. TCRdb ran MiXCR on the multiplex PCR reads and lists one entry per CDR3 protein. This table has about 200,000 distinct CDR3 sequences, about two thirds appearing once. Germline DNA was also extracted, and blood RNA was taken from unsorted whole blood. This TCR derives from a woman in her fifties or sixties with primary liver carcinoma and hepatitis B virus infection. The sequenced sample was peripheral blood. The chain employs TRBV6-1 and TRBJ1-3; the D is unclear. For the CDR3, the DNA is TGTGTCAGCAGTGAAGCACATGGCGGGAGCTCTGGAAACACCATATATTTT. This sequence encodes CVSSEAHGGSSGNTIYF.